This T cell receptor beta chain was captured in a study of response to subunit inactivated influenza vaccine. Note on this clonotype: Antigen: not known.

Study results and caveats: Every seasonal influenza vaccination brings in few new T cells, the authors suggested.

Germline CDR1 is SQVTM and CDR2 is ANQGSEA. There are 13 residues in the CDR3. V dropped 7 bases and J dropped 5 bases, with 18 bases sitting between them. In TCRdb, the RT-PCR reads were re-called with MiXCR into one record per CDR3 protein. The table includes about 190,000 distinct CDR3 sequences, around 14% detected once. This sequence originates from a man over 45 who received an inactivated influenza vaccine. V usage is TRBV29-1 and J usage is TRBJ2-7; D remains ambiguous. The sample consisted of CD8+ T cells sorted from PBMCs, taken roughly 5 days after vaccination. CDR3 in amino acids: CSAQDGVRNEQYF. The CDR3, as DNA: TGCAGCGCCCAGGACGGCGTTAGGAACGAGCAGTACTTC.